These 21 T cell receptor beta chains came from one sample sequenced in a study of post-analysis software for immune sequencing data. Researchers reported that TCR beta cDNA libraries carried unique molecular identifiers. TCRdb ran MiXCR on the PCR reads and lists one entry per CDR3 protein. The repertoire holds hundreds of thousands of distinct CDR3 sequences, with roughly 29% as singletons. Study findings and constraints: Controls had lower frequencies than patients of a handful of TRBV segments, which included TRBV5-6, TRBV5-1 and TRBV20-1.

Their antigen targets remain unknown. The sequencing input was blood. Every receptor here comes from a girl between 10 and 17 years old with multiple sclerosis.

This clonotype showed up just a few times. V usage is TRBV7-9 and J usage is TRBJ1-6; 8 bases agree with TRBD1. CDR1 is SEHNR and CDR2 is FQNEAQ in the germline V gene (reference sequence). The CDR3 is 15 residues long. V dropped 4 bases and J dropped 9; count of bases not matched to a gene: 8. The CDR3 nucleotides are TGTGCCAGCAGCTCTGGACAGGGAGAAATTTCACCCCTCCACTTT. Translated, it gives CASSSGQGEISPLHF. Combining the CDR3 with reference TRBV7-9 and TRBJ1-6 gives the whole variable domain DTGVSQNPRHKITKRGQNVTFRCDPISEHNRLYWYRQTLGQGPEFLTYFQNEAQLEKSRLLSDRFSAERPKGSFSTLEIQRTEQGDSAMYLCASSSGQGEISPLHFGNGTRLTVT.

This clonotype was recorded a few times. The chain has TRBV24-1 and TRBJ2-1, with TRBD2 matching 10 bases. CDR1 and CDR2 from the germline V gene are KGHDR and SFDVKD. Germline trimming cut 4 bases from V and 2 bases from J; bases unmatched to any gene: 7. The CDR3 length is 17 residues. The DNA of the CDR3 is TGTGCCACCAGTGACACCTATCTAGCGGGAGCCTACAATGAGCAGTTCTTC. Encoded protein: CATSDTYLAGAYNEQFF.

The gene calls are TRBV6-1 and TRBJ1-1; D call uncertain. V dropped 3 bases and J dropped 6 bases, with 20 bases sitting between them. CDR3 length: 16 residues. Germline values: CDR1 MNHNS, CDR2 SASEGT. DNA of the CDR3: TGTGCCAGCAGTGACATGGGCCGAGGGCCCGCCGCTGAAGCTTTCTTT. As protein: CASSDMGRGPAAEAFF.

V gene TRBV10-3 combines with J gene TRBJ1-1; 8 bases align to TRBD1. CDR3 size: 12 residues. CDR1 is ENHRY and CDR2 is SYGVKD in the germline V gene. The V and J ends lost 9 bases and 6 bases, in that order; junction bases with no gene match: 6. CDR3 protein: CAIGKQGAEAFF. The DNA of the CDR3 is TGTGCCATAGGAAAACAGGGGGCTGAAGCTTTCTTT.

The rearrangement links TRBV27 to TRBJ1-2; a weak D match, TRBD1 (5 bases). Germline V gives CDR1 MNHEY, CDR2 SMNVEV (reference sequence). The V end was cut by 4 bases, the J end by 1 base, with 13 bases between. This CDR3 has 15 amino acids. CDR3 in DNA: TGTGCCAGCAGTTGGTCAGGGAGTGATAACTATGGCTACACCTTC. As protein: CASSWSGSDNYGYTF.

This clonotype was detected only once. This chain links TRBV20-1 with TRBJ1-5; D remains unclear. V gave up 3 bases and J gave up 7 bases, with 13 bases separating them. Looked up from germline, CDR1 is DFQATT and CDR2 is SNEGSKA (reference sequence). This CDR3 region has 13 residues. The CDR3 region is CSASRGPGQPQHF. CDR3 DNA sequence: TGCAGTGCTAGTCGAGGGCCGGGGCAGCCCCAGCATTTT.

This chain joins TRBV20-1 and TRBJ2-2, with 12 nucleotides matching TRBD2. The ends lost 3 bases at V and 4 bases at J; junction bases unmatched: 3. CDR3 length equals 15 residues. The germline V gene has CDR1 DFQATT and CDR2 SNEGSKA (reference sequence). CDR3 sequence reads: CSASRLAGVTGELFF. In nucleotides, the CDR3 is TGCAGTGCTAGTAGACTAGCGGGAGTCACCGGGGAGCTGTTTTTT.

This clonotype occurred once. This chain links TRBV7-2 with TRBJ2-3; TRBD2 is a possible D gene (7 bases). The CDR3 is 16 amino acids. Germline CDR1 reads SGHTA; CDR2 reads FQGNSA. Trimming removed 3 bases from V and 1 base from J, with 14 bases in between. CDR3 coding DNA: TGTGCCAGCAGCTTTTTGCGGGGGCTAGGCACAGATACGCAGTATTTT. Amino acid sequence: CASSFLRGLGTDTQYF.

This clonotype was detected only a few times. V and J are TRBV6-1 and TRBJ2-3; 14 positions match TRBD2. Trimming took 5 bases from V and 0 from J; bases not matched to a gene: 10. CDR3 length: 19 amino acids. Germline CDR1 and CDR2: MNHNS and SASEGT. The CDR3 nucleotides read TGTGCCAGCAGTCCTCCGGGACTAGCGGGAGAGGCTAGCACAGATACGCAGTATTTT. Protein sequence: CASSPPGLAGEASTDTQYF.

The chain employs TRBV12-3 or TRBV12-4 and TRBJ2-3, with D perhaps matching TRBD2 (7 bases). CDR3 length equals 16 residues. V was cut by 5 bases and J by 1 base, with 16 bases left in between. The CDR3 spells CASSLSGGPRTDTQYF. The CDR3, as DNA: TGTGCCAGCAGTCTTTCCGGGGGGCCCCGCACAGATACGCAGTATTTT.

This clonotype has just a few counts. This chain joins TRBV10-3 and TRBJ2-3; a possible D gene is TRBD1 (6 bases). This CDR3 contains 15 residues. Germline CDR1 reads ENHRY; CDR2 reads SYGVKD. With 2 bases removed from V and 3 bases from J, the gap between germline ends came to 12 bases. The DNA for the CDR3 is TGTGCCATCAGTGAGGTTTGGGGGCTTACAGATACGCAGTATTTT. It specifies CAISEVWGLTDTQYF.

For the CDR3, the DNA is TGCGCCAGCAGCATAACAGGGGGCTCCTACGAGCAGTACTTC. It yields the protein CASSITGGSYEQYF. The rearrangement joins TRBV5-1 to TRBJ2-7; 8 bases fit TRBD1. Germline V CDR1 and CDR2: SGHRS, YFSETQ. The trim removed 4 bases at V and 0 bases at J, leaving 3 bases unmatched. The CDR3 totals 14 residues.

This clonotype turned up a few times. V usage is TRBV7-9 and J usage is TRBJ2-1; 10 bases fit TRBD2. CDR3 length: 15 amino acids. The germline CDR1 and CDR2 sequences are SEHNR and FQNEAQ (reference sequence). V lost 7 bases to trimming and J lost 3 bases; unmatched junction nucleotides: 6. CDR3 coding DNA: TGTGCCAGCATTTCCGGGACTAGCGACTACAATGAGCAGTTCTTC. It codes for CASISGTSDYNEQFF.

This rearrangement joins TRBV28 to TRBJ2-3; TRBD2 might be the D (5 bases). Trimming removed 8 bases from V and 0 bases from J, with 15 bases in between. This CDR3 has 15 amino acids. Germline V CDR1 and CDR2: MDHEN, SYDVKM. The CDR3 region is CASSRDQDSTDTQYF. As DNA, the CDR3 is TGTGCCAGCTCCCGGGATCAGGATAGCACAGATACGCAGTATTTT.

The chain carries TRBV27 and TRBJ2-1; 8 bases are shared with TRBD1. With 5 bases clipped from V and 9 bases from J, the junction kept 9 bases outside the gene matches. In germline, CDR1 is MNHEY, CDR2 SMNVEV (reference sequence). This CDR3 contains 14 residues. CDR3 in amino acids: CASSLLTGAGEQFF. The CDR3 DNA reads as TGTGCCAGCAGTCTTTTGACAGGGGCTGGTGAGCAGTTCTTC.

This clonotype appeared a few times. The CDR3 reads CAISESLPVETQYF. DNA of the CDR3: TGTGCCATCAGTGAAAGTCTCCCGGTAGAGACCCAGTACTTC. The V gene is TRBV10-3, the J gene TRBJ2-5; no clear D gene. There are 14 residues in the CDR3. Trimming stripped 3 bases from V and 4 bases from J, with 12 bases between. CDR1 is ENHRY, CDR2 SYGVKD, per germline.

This clonotype was seen many times. The rearrangement joins TRBV5-1 to TRBJ1-6; D remains unclear. There are 14 residues in the CDR3. Trimming removed 0 bases from V and 10 bases from J, with 11 bases in between. Germline V lookup: CDR1 SGHRS, CDR2 YFSETQ. The CDR3 nucleotides are TGCGCCAGCAGCTTGGGTCAGTCGAACTCACCCCTCCACTTT. It translates to CASSLGQSNSPLHF.

The V call is TRBV20-1, the J call TRBJ1-1; D is possibly TRBD1 (6 bases). Trimming removed 6 bases at V and 1 base at J, with 12 bases between. This CDR3 is 13 amino acids long. CDR1 and CDR2 (germline): DFQATT, SNEGSKA (reference sequence). This chain's CDR3 is CSATWTENTEAFF. CDR3 in DNA: TGCAGTGCCACTTGGACAGAGAACACTGAAGCTTTCTTT.

V and J are TRBV2 and TRBJ1-6; D is unresolved. The V gene lost 6 bases and the J gene lost 6 bases, with 15 bases spanning the gap. The V gene's germline CDR1 is SNHLY and CDR2 FYNNEI. This CDR3 has 15 amino acids. Here the CDR3 reads CASRSEGFSNSPLHF. CDR3 nucleotides: TGTGCCAGCAGGTCGGAAGGTTTCTCTAATTCACCCCTCCACTTT.

V gene TRBV7-9 combines with J gene TRBJ1-6, with D hard to call. CDR3 length equals 15 residues. Germline CDR1 is SEHNR and CDR2 is FQNEAQ (reference sequence). The V end was cut by 4 bases, the J end by 5 bases, with 12 bases between. The chain's CDR3 is CASSSSDMNNSPLHF. The CDR3 nucleotides are TGTGCCAGCAGCTCCTCCGACATGAATAATTCACCCCTCCACTTT.

This clonotype was detected many times. The chain links TRBV4-3 to TRBJ2-5; D not certain. This CDR3 has 15 amino acids. Per the germline V gene, CDR1 is LGHNA and CDR2 is YSLEER. The ends were cut back, 2 bases at V and 1 base at J, with 11 bases in the middle. The CDR3 protein is CASSQNFPGQETQYF. DNA for the CDR3: TGCGCCAGCAGCCAAAACTTCCCGGGCCAAGAGACCCAGTACTTC.